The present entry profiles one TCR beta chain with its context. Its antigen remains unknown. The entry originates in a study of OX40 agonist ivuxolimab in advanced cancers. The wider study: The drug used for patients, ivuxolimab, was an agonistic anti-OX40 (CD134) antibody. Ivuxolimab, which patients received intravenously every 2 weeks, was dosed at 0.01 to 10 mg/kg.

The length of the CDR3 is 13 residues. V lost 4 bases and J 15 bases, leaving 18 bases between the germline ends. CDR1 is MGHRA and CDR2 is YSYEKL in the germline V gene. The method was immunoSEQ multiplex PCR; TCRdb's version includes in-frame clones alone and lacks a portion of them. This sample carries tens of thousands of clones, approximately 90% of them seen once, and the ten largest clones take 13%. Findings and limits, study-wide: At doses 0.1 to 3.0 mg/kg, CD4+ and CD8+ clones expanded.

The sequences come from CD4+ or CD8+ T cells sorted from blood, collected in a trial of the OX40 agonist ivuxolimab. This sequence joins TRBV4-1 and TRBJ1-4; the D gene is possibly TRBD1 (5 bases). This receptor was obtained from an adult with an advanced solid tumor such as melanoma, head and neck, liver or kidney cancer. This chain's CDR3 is CASSPYIEGYVFF. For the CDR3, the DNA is TGCGCCAGCAGCCCCTATATTGAGGGGTACGTGTTTTTT.